The T cell receptor (beta chain) described here comes from a study of CD8 T cells in Susac syndrome. This CDR3 has 14 amino acids. The germline V and J ends were trimmed by 2 bases and 0 bases, with 7 bases remaining between them. Looked up from germline, CDR1 is SGDLS and CDR2 is YYNGEE. RNA in amounts of roughly 0.5 to 1 ug was reverse transcribed with random hexamers. TCRdb independently ran MiXCR on the immunoSEQ multiplex PCR reads; one entry per CDR3 protein. The sample contains 75,000 to 100,000 distinct CDR3 sequences, approximately 95% of which appear only once. This rearrangement joins TRBV9 to TRBJ2-3; tentative D call: TRBD2 (6 bases). Sequenced input: CD8+ T cells from PBMCs. The sequence was collected from a human donor with Susac syndrome. CDR3 coding DNA: TGTGCCAGCAGCGTCGGAGGGAGCACAGATACGCAGTATTTT. Translated, it gives CASSVGGSTDTQYF. The complete variable domain, with remaining parts taken from reference TRBV9 and TRBJ2-3, reads DSGVTQTPKHLITATGQRVTLRCSPRSGDLSVYWYQQSLDQGLQFLIQYYNGEERAKGNILERFSAQQFPDLHSELNLSSLELGDSALYFCASSVGGSTDTQYFGPGTRLTVL.